This T cell receptor (beta chain) was obtained from a study of T cells expressing NK-cell markers. Study background: Source material for TCR beta repertoires consisted of sorted CD3+CD56+NKG2C+, CD3+CD56+NKG2C- and CD3+CD56-NKG2C+ T cells. Study observations and caveats: Among several donors, these clonotypes also ranked first in the CD3+CD56-NKG2C+ fraction.

About this clonotype: Its antigen is unknown.

For TCR beta, cDNA was produced by 5'RACE template switching with UMIs. TCRdb reprocessed the 5' RACE reads and stores each CDR3 protein as one record, lacking DNA. The table counts 150,000 to 180,000 distinct CDR3 sequences; more than 35% lies in the top ten. The germline gives CDR1 LGHNT, CDR2 FRNRAP. CDR3 length: 15 amino acids. The receptor comes from a woman aged 45-60 years in good health. The genes are TRBV12-5 and TRBJ1-5. Sequencing was performed on blood T cells: a sorted CD56 or NKG2C T cell subset, CD4+ or CD8+ T cells, or bulk PBMC T cells (not recorded which). CDR3 region: CASGLGEGSNQPQHF.